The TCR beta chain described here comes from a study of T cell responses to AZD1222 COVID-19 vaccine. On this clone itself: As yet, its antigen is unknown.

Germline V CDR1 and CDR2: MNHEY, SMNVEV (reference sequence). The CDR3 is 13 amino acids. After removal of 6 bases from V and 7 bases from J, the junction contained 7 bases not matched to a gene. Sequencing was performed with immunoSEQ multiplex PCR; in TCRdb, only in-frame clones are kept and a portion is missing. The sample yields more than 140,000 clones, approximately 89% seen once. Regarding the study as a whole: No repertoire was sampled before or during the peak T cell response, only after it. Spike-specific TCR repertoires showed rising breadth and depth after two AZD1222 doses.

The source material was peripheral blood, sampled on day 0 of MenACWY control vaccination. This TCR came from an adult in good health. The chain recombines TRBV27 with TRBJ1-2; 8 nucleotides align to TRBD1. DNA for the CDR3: TGTGCCAGCAGAACCGGACAGGGAGCTGGCTACACCTTC. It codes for CASRTGQGAGYTF.